This T cell receptor beta chain was found in a study of T-cell memory formation after mild COVID-19. Study as a whole: Each donor largely had its own TCR clusters. Study-level points and caveats: Clones contracting over day 15 to 85 were CD4/CD8 balanced, with later expanders leaning CD4+.

Libraries for TCRalpha and TCRbeta carried sample barcodes and unique molecular identifiers via 5'RACE. TCRdb redid the calling of the 5' RACE reads with MiXCR, one entry per CDR3 protein. The table shows 50,000 to 75,000 distinct CDR3 sequences, with approximately 9% occurring only once. Comment on this clonotype: Its antigen is unknown.

This TCR was recovered from a man aged 18 to 35 who had mild COVID-19 (a few samples of this study predate the infection). Cell type and time point are not known. The sequenced material came from PBMCs or a T cell subset sorted from them (not recorded which).

CDR3 DNA: TGTGCCAGCAGCGTGGGGGGACTAGCGGGGTTCACAGATACGCAGTATTTT. It yields the protein CASSVGGLAGFTDTQYF. This chain joins TRBV9 and TRBJ2-3, with TRBD2 identical over 13 bases. Trimming at V came to 2 bases and at J to 2 bases, leaving 5 bases not matched to a gene. The CDR3 spans 17 residues. Germline V CDR1 and CDR2: SGDLS, YYNGEE.